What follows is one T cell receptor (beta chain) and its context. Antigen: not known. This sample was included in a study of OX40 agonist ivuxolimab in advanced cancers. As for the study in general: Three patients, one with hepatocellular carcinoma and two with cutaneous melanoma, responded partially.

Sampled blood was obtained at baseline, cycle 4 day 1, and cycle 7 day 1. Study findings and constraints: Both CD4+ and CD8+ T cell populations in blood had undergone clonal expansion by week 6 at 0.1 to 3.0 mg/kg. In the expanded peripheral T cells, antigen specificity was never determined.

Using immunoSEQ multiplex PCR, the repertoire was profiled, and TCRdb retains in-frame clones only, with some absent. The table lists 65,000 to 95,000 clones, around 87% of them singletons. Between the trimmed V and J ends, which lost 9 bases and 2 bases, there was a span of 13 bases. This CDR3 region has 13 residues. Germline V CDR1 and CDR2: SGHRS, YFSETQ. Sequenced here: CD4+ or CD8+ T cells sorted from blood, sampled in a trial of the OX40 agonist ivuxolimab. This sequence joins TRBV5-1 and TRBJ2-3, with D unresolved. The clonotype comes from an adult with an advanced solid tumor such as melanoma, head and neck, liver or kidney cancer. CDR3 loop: CAITPPHTDTQYF. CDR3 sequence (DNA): TGCGCCATCACACCTCCTCACACAGATACGCAGTATTTT.